This T cell receptor (beta chain) was obtained from a study of CD8 T cells in ankylosing spondylitis listed by TCRdb under 2017. Turning to the overall study: The study set out to find disease-linked TCR variants by profiling T cell receptor beta repertoires in ankylosing spondylitis patients and healthy donors. Samples of peripheral blood were taken, and for ankylosing spondylitis patients, synovial fluid was collected as well. The full study cohort was made up of about two dozen ankylosing spondylitis patients and about a hundred healthy donors.

Results and caveats for the whole study, not just this receptor: The disease-linked clones showed a CD8+ phenotype and occurred at relatively low frequencies in peripheral blood. Some motif variants had previously been reported in the synovial fluid and blood of reactive arthritis patients, which suggests shared mechanisms of disease initiation. The disease-linked clones were reported to be significantly enriched in matched synovial fluid samples from ankylosing spondylitis patients. A TCR beta motif made up of several highly homologous amino acid variants appeared to be characteristic of blood from ankylosing spondylitis patients.

V loses 3 bases, J loses 5 bases, and the germline ends lie 13 bases apart. Including cysteine and phenylalanine, the CDR3 has 14 amino acids. Solely the CDR3 DNA is kept, with 42 bases framed from the first base. The germline V gene yields LGHNA for CDR1 and YNFKEQ for CDR2. Turning to this clonotype: The clone's antigen remains unknown. Base-call qualities are not available, and no considerably larger clone is one nucleotide away.

The sequencer listed for this sample is Illumina HiSeq 2500. Quantitative 5'-RACE with molecular barcodes was the method used to prepare the TCR beta libraries. Per the source publication's procedure: A new computational method based on a probabilistic model of VDJ rearrangement was used to identify disease-linked TCR variants. TCRdb handled the public reads itself, with Q25 trimming in fastp and clone calling in MiXCR, and kept productive beta chains. Rows are combined by CDR3 protein, so each entry shows the most common genes and DNA. Here the V and J calls rest on TCRdb's processing, not on the authors' analysis. The sample data list approximately 400,000 distinct CDR3 sequences, and about 25% of these were observed just once. About 0.92% of the sample is held by the ten biggest clonotypes.

Sequencing was performed on blood, either unsorted or a sorted T cell fraction (not recorded which). This receptor chain uses TRBV4-2 and TRBJ1-1; the D segment cannot be called with confidence. This TCR came from a male donor with ankylosing spondylitis. In nucleotide form, the sequence is TGTGCCAGCAGCCATGCCGTTAGGGTGACTGAAGCTTTCTTT. Translated, it gives CASSHAVRVTEAFF.